A selection of T cell receptor beta chains follows, all from one sample in a study of neurological immune-mediated disorders. Via MiXCR, TCRdb re-called the 5' RACE reads, giving one row per CDR3 protein. The table lists some 120,000 distinct CDR3 sequences, roughly 3.4% of them singletons. Specimen: PBMCs. These receptors were collected from a woman younger than 45 with multiple sclerosis. Each CDR3 is given with its conserved first and last residue. The D gene is left open where the match is weak. A clone size is listed for some rows: how often the clone was seen (once, few, many), or a class if it is expanded.

v_gene	d_gene	abundance	j_gene	CDR3nt	CDR3aa
TRBV7-8	.	many	TRBJ1-4	TGTGCCAGCAGCTTAGTTGGGGGTAGTTACGAAAAACTGTTTTTT	CASSLVGGSYEKLFF
TRBV20-1	TRBD2	many	TRBJ2-3	TGCAGTGCACGAAGCGGGGGCACAGATACGCAGTATTTT	CSARSGGTDTQYF
TRBV29-1	.	many	TRBJ2-3	TGCAGCGCGGAGACAGATACGCAGTATTTT	CSAETDTQYF
TRBV18	TRBD1	few	TRBJ1-1	TGTGCCAGCTCGGAGACAGGGACAGGGGGCACTGAAGCTTTCTTT	CASSETGTGGTEAFF
TRBV4-1	.	many	TRBJ2-3	TGCGCCAGCAGCCAAGAGGATACGCAGTATTTT	CASSQEDTQYF
TRBV7-2	.	many	TRBJ2-7	TGTGCCAGCAGCTCTCCGGGACGGAGGTCGGACGAGCAGTACTTC	CASSSPGRRSDEQYF
TRBV7-2	.	many	TRBJ1-5	TGTGCCAGCAGCTTAGTAAGCGCGGCGCCTCAGCCCCAGCATTTT	CASSLVSAAPQPQHF
TRBV13	TRBD1	many	TRBJ1-2	TGTGCCAGCAGCTTAGGGACAGGGGGCGCCAATGGCTACACCTTC	CASSLGTGGANGYTF
TRBV5-8	TRBD2	many	TRBJ2-1	TGTGCCAGCAGCTTTCGGCGGGAGCTACGCAATGAGCAGTTCTTC	CASSFRRELRNEQFF
TRBV2	.	.	TRBJ2-3	TGTGCCAGCAGTGATGAGAAAGAGAGGGTCGGCACAGATACGCAGTATTTT	CASSDEKERVGTDTQYF
TRBV20-1	TRBD1	many	TRBJ1-1	TGCAGTGCTAGAGAAGCGACAGGGGGAGCAACTGAAGCTTTCTTT	CSAREATGGATEAFF
TRBV4-1	TRBD2	many	TRBJ2-3	TGCGCCAGCAGCCCCAGCGGGGGGAGGACAGATACGCAGTATTTT	CASSPSGGRTDTQYF
TRBV11-2	TRBD1	many	TRBJ2-4	TGTGCCAGCAGCTTACGCAGGGGGAATTTTACGGCCAAAAACATTCAGTACTTC	CASSLRRGNFTAKNIQYF
TRBV20-1	.	many	TRBJ2-7	TGCAGTGTGCCAGGGAACTCCTACGAGCAGTACTTC	CSVPGNSYEQYF
TRBV27	.	many	TRBJ2-1	TGTGCCAGCAGGCGGGGAAGCTCCTACAATGAGCAGTTCTTC	CASRRGSSYNEQFF
TRBV20-1	.	many	TRBJ2-3	TGCAGTGCCCCGACCCCCGAGAGGCAGTATTTT	CSAPTPERQYF
TRBV7-2	.	many	TRBJ1-6	TGTGCCAGCAGCTTAGCGCGCGGGGGCCCATCTGATTCACCCCTCCACTTT	CASSLARGGPSDSPLHF
TRBV5-1	TRBD2	many	TRBJ2-3	TGCGCCAGCAGAGGGACTACCAGCACAGATACGCAGTATTTT	CASRGTTSTDTQYF
TRBV20-1	.	many	TRBJ2-3	TGCAGTGCCAGGGGCGCACCCCTAAGTGCAGATACGCAGTATTTT	CSARGAPLSADTQYF
TRBV7-9	.	.	TRBJ1-2	TGTGCCAGCAGCTTAGAGGGGAAGAGTTATGGCTACACCTTC	CASSLEGKSYGYTF
TRBV5-1	.	many	TRBJ1-4	TGCGCCAGCAGCTTAGCCCCCCCTGCAACTAATGAAAAACTGTTTTTT	CASSLAPPATNEKLFF
TRBV7-2	.	many	TRBJ1-2	TGTGCCAGCAGCTTAGTAGCTACGGGGGTTAGGCGGGATGGCTACACCTTC	CASSLVATGVRRDGYTF
TRBV5-1	.	many	TRBJ1-1	TGCGCCAGCAGCCCCGGAAGGGGGACCACTGAAGCTTTCTTT	CASSPGRGTTEAFF
TRBV7-9	.	many	TRBJ1-1	TGTGCCAGCAGCCCCGAACAGGGAAGGGCAGAAGCTTTCTTT	CASSPEQGRAEAFF
TRBV12-3/TRBV12-4	.	many	TRBJ2-2	TGTGCCAGCAGTTTGTCTAGGCCCGGGGAGCTGTTTTTT	CASSLSRPGELFF
TRBV7-9	TRBD1	many	TRBJ1-1	TGTGCCAGCAGCTCGGGACAGATGATGAACACTGAAGCTTTCTTT	CASSSGQMMNTEAFF
TRBV7-2	.	many	TRBJ2-5	TGTGCCAGCAGCTTAGGGGGGACTCAAGAGACCCAGTACTTC	CASSLGGTQETQYF
TRBV12-3/TRBV12-4	.	many	TRBJ1-5	TGTGCCAGCAGTTTAGCGTCTGGGGGCAATCAGCCCCAGCATTTT	CASSLASGGNQPQHF
TRBV5-1	.	many	TRBJ2-5	TGCGCCAGCAGCTTGGCCGGAAGCCAAGAGACCCAGTACTTC	CASSLAGSQETQYF
TRBV19	.	many	TRBJ1-1	TGTGCCAGCAGCCCGTTTGGCACTGAAGCTTTCTTT	CASSPFGTEAFF
TRBV20-1	.	many	TRBJ2-1	TGCAGTGCTCGAAACCATTATCCGTATTATGAGCAGTTCTTC	CSARNHYPYYEQFF
TRBV20-1	.	many	TRBJ2-7	TGCAGTGCTAGAGTACCAATCGGGGTTGCCTACGAGCAGTACTTC	CSARVPIGVAYEQYF
TRBV7-2	.	many	TRBJ2-7	TGTGCCAGCAGCCCACCCAATTCCTACGAGCAGTACTTC	CASSPPNSYEQYF